This T cell receptor (beta chain) was documented in a study of shared clonotypes between healthy human individuals. Adult donors, all healthy and HIV-negative, had no recent acute infections or vaccinations. The germline gives CDR1 KGHSH, CDR2 LQKENI. Deletions cut 5 bases from V and 1 base from J, with 14 bases between. This CDR3 is built from 16 residues. Data came from immunoSEQ multiplex PCR; TCRdb stores just in-frame clones and leaves some out. This table has roughly 2.2 million clones, 90% to 95% appearing once. The TCR comes from a man between 18 and 35 years old in good health. Some clones in this sample may be carry-over from other donors' samples. The genes are TRBV18 and TRBJ2-2, with D possibly matching TRBD1 (5 bases). The specimen sequenced was naive CD4+ T cells from PBMCs. Regarding subset: CD45RA+ positively selected. CDR3 coding DNA: TGTGCCAGCTCAGAAGACAGCCTCATGAACACCGGGGAGCTGTTTTTT. Protein product: CASSEDSLMNTGELFF.